This TCR beta chain was sequenced during a study of cytomegalovirus exposure and HLA in healthy donors. Notes on the study in general: Usually a TCR sequence was rare, but some public TCRs were found in many donors. By HLA locus, TCR association rates varied in a later analysis, with DRB1 showing the most and HLA-C the fewest. Certain sequence variants were highly shared and formed a cluster, and this cluster was likely a sequencing artifact.

The donors comprised healthy bone marrow donors. Germline CDR1 is MDHEN and CDR2 is SYDVKM. The CDR3 has 15 residues. Trimming took 6 bases from V and 4 from J; bases not matched to a gene: 6. Comments on this clone: Its target is unknown.

60 Vbeta and 13 Jbeta primers were used in PCR. Profiled with immunoSEQ multiplex PCR; TCRdb holds only in-frame clones, not every one. The sample's table shows about 210,000 clones. V is TRBV28 and J is TRBJ1-6, with 7 bases fitting TRBD1. Specimen: PBMCs. This TCR came from a woman aged 25 to 45 in good health and CMV-seropositive. CDR3: CASREGAVYNSPLHF. The CDR3 DNA follows: TGTGCCAGCAGAGAGGGGGCGGTTTATAATTCACCCCTCCACTTT.